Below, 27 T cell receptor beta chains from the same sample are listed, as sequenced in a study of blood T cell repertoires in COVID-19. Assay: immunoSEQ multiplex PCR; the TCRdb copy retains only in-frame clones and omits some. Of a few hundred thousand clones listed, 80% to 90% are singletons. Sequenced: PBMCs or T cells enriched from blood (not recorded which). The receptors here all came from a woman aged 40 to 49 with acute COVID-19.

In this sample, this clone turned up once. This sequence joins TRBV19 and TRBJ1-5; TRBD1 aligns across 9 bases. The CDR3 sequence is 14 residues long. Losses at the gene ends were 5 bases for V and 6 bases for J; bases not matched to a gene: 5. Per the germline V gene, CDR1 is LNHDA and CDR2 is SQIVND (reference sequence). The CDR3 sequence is CASSLGQGGQPQHF. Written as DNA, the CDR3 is TGTGCCAGTAGTCTGGGACAGGGCGGTCAGCCCCAGCATTTT.

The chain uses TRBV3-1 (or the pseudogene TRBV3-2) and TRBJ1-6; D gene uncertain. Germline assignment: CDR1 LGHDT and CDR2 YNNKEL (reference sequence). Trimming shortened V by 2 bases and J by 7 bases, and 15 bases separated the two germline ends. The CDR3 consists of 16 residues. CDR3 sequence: CASSQTQRIWNSPLHF. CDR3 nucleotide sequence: TGTGCCAGCAGCCAAACCCAGCGGATTTGGAATTCACCCCTCCACTTT.

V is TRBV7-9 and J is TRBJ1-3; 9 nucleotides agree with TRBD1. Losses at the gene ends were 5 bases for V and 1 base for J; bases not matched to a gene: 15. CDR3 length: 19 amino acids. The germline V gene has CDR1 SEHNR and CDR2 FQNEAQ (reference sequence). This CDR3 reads CASSAWGQGGLASGNTIYF. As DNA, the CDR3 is TGTGCCAGCAGCGCATGGGGACAGGGAGGATTAGCGTCTGGAAACACCATATATTTT.

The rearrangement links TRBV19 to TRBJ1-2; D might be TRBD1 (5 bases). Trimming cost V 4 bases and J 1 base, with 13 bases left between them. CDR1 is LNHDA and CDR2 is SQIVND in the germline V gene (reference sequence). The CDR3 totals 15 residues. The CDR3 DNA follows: TGTGCCAGTAGTACCATAACTCAGGGTAACTATGGCTACACCTTC. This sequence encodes CASSTITQGNYGYTF.

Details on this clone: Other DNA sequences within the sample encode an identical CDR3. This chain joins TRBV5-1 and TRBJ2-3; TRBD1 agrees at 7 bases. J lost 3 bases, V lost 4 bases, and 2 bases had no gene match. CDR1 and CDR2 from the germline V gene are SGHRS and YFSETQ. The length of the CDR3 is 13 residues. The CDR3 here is CASSLQGTDTQYF. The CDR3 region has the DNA TGCGCCAGCAGCCTACAGGGGACAGATACGCAGTATTTT.

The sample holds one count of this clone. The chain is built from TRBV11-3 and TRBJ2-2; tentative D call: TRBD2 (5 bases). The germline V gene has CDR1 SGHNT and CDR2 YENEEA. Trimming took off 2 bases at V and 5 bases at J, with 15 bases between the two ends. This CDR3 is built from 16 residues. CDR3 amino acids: CASSLKRGIGTGELFF. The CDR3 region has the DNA TGTGCCAGCAGCTTAAAACGGGGAATTGGAACCGGGGAGCTGTTTTTT.

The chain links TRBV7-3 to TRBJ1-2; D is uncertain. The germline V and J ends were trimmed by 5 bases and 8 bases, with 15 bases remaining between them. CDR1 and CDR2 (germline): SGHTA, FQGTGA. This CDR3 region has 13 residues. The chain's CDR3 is CASSQNMAGGYTF. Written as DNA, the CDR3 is TGTGCCAGCAGCCAGAACATGGCGGGGGGCTACACCTTC.

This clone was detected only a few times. CDR3 residues: CASRKRGDGQFF. In nucleotides, the CDR3 is TGTGCCAGTAGGAAGCGGGGGGATGGGCAGTTCTTC. The chain links TRBV19 to TRBJ2-1; 9 bases agree with TRBD2. The germline V gene has CDR1 LNHDA and CDR2 SQIVND (reference sequence). V shed 6 bases and J 12 bases; nucleotides not matched to a gene: 6. This CDR3 has 12 residues.

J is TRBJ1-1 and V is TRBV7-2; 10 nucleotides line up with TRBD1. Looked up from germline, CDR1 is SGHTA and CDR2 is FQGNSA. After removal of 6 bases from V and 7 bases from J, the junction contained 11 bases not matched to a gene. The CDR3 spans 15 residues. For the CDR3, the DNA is TGTGCCAGCAGTCTCGGGACAGGGGCTCGAGGTGAAGCTTTCTTT. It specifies CASSLGTGARGEAFF.

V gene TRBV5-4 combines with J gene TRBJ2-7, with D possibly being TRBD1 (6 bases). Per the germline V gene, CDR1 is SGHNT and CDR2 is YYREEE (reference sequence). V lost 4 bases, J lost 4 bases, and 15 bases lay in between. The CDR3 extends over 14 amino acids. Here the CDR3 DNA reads TGTGCCAGCAGCCCCGGACAGTTTCCATACGAGCAGTACTTC. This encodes CASSPGQFPYEQYF.

CDR3 sequence: CASSLGAGANRQAEAFF. In DNA form, the CDR3 reads TGTGCCAGCAGCTTAGGGGCTGGGGCTAACAGACAGGCTGAAGCTTTCTTT. This chain connects TRBV7-9 to TRBJ1-1; maybe TRBD1 (6 bases). Looked up from germline, CDR1 is SEHNR and CDR2 is FQNEAQ (reference sequence). The CDR3 runs 17 residues. The V and J ends lost 1 base and 6 bases respectively, with 21 bases between them.

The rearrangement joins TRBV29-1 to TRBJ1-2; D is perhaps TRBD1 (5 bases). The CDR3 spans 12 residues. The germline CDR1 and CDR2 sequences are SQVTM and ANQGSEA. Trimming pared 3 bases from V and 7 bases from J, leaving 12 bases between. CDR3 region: CSVERQGGGYTF. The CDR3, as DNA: TGCAGCGTTGAGAGGCAGGGCGGTGGCTACACCTTC.

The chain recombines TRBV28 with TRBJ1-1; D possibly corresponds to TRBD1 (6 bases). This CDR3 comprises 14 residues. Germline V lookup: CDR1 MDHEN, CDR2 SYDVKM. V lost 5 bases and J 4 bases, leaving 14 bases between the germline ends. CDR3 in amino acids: CASSRGGWGTEAFF. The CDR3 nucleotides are TGTGCCAGCAGTCGGGGGGGCTGGGGCACTGAAGCTTTCTTT.

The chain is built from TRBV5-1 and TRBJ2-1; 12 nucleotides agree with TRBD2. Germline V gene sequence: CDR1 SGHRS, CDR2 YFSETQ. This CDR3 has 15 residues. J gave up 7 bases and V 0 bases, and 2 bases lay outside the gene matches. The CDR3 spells CASSLVTSGGNEQFF. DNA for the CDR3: TGCGCCAGCAGCTTGGTTACTAGCGGGGGGAATGAGCAGTTCTTC.

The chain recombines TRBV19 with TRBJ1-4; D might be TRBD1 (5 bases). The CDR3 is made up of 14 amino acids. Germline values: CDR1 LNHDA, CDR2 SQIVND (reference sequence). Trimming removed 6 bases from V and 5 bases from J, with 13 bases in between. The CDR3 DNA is TGTGCCAGTAGGTTGGGACGGGAGAATGAAAAACTGTTTTTT. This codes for CASRLGRENEKLFF.

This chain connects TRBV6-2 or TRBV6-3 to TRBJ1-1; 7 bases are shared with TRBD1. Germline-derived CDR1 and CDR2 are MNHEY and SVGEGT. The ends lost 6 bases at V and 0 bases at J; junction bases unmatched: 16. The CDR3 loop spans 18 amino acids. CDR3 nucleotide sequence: TGTGCCAGCAGCCAAATGAGGGGGGACAGTTATATGAACACTGAAGCTTTCTTT. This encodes CASSQMRGDSYMNTEAFF.

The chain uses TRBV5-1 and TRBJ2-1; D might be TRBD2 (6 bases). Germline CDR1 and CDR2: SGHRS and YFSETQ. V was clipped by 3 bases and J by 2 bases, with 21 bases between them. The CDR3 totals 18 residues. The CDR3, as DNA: TGCGCCAGCAGCTACTACCCGGGACTCCAAAATACCTACAATGAGCAGTTCTTC. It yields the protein CASSYYPGLQNTYNEQFF.

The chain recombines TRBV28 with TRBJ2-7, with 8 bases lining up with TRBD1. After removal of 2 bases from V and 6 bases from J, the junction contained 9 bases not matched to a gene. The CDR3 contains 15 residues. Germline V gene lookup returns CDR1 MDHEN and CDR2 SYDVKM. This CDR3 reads CASSLIGTGGIEQYF. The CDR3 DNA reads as TGTGCCAGCAGTTTAATTGGGACAGGTGGGATCGAGCAGTACTTC. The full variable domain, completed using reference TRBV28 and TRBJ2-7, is DVKVTQSSRYLVKRTGEKVFLECVQDMDHENMFWYRQDPGLGLRLIYFSYDVKMKEKGDIPEGYSVSREKKERFSLILESASTNQTSMYLCASSLIGTGGIEQYFGPGTRLTVT.

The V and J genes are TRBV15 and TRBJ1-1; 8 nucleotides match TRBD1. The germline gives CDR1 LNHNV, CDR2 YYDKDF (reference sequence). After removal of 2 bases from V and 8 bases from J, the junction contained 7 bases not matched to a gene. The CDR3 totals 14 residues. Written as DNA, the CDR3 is TGTGCCACCAGCAGACCGGGACAGGTACGAGAAGCTTTCTTT. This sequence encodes CATSRPGQVREAFF.

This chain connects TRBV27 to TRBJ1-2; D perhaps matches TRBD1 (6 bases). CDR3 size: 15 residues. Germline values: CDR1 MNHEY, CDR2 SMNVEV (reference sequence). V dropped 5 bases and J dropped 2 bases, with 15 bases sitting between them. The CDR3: CASSRTGSVNYGYTF. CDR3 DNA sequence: TGTGCCAGCAGTCGTACAGGGTCGGTCAACTATGGCTACACCTTC.

This CDR3 reads CASRGPGQGVNYEQYF. CDR3 nucleotides: TGTGCCAGCAGAGGTCCGGGACAGGGGGTCAACTACGAGCAGTACTTC. This sequence joins TRBV28 and TRBJ2-7; 11 bases fit TRBD1. Germline CDR1 reads MDHEN; CDR2 reads SYDVKM. Trimming at V came to 6 bases and at J to 3 bases, leaving 10 bases not matched to a gene. This CDR3 spans 16 amino acids.

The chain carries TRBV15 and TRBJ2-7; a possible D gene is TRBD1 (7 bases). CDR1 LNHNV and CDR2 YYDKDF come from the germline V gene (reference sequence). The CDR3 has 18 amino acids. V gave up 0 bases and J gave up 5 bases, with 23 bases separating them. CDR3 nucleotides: TGTGCCACCAGCAGAGATCCGGCAGGGGGGCGAAGGGGCCACGAGCAGTACTTC. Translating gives CATSRDPAGGRRGHEQYF.

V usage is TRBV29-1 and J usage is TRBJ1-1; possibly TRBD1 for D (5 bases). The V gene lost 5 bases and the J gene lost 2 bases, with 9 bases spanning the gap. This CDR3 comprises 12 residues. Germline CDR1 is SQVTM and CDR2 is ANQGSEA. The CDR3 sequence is CSVPQGNTEAFF. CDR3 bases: TGCAGCGTTCCCCAGGGAAACACTGAAGCTTTCTTT.

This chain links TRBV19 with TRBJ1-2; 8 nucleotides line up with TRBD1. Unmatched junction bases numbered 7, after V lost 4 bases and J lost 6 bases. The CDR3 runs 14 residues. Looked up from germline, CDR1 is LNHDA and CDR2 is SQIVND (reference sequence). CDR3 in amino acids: CASSTGRDRHGYTF. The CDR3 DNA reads TGTGCCAGTAGTACCGGGCGGGACAGGCATGGCTACACCTTC.

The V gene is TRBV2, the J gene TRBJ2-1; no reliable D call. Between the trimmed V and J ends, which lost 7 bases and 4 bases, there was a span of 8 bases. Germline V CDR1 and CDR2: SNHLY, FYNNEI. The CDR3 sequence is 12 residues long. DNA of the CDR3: TGTGCCAGCAATACGGGTTACAATGAGCAGTTCTTC. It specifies CASNTGYNEQFF. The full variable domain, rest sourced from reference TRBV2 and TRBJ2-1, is EPEVTQTPSHQVTQMGQEVILRCVPISNHLYFYWYRQILGQKVEFLVSFYNNEISEKSEIFDDQFSVERPDGSNFTLKIRSTKLEDSAMYFCASNTGYNEQFFGPGTRLTVL.

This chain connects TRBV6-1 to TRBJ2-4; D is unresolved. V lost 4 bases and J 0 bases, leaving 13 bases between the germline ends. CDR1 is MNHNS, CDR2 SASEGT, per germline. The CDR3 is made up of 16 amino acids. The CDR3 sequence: CASSGYGALAKNIQYF. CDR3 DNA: TGTGCCAGCAGTGGTTATGGAGCCCTAGCCAAAAACATTCAGTACTTC.

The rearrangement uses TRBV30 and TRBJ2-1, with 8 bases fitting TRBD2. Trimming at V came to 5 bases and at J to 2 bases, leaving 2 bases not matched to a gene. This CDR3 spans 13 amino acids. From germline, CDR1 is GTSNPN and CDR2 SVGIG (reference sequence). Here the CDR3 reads CAWDSGTYNEQFF. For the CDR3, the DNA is TGTGCCTGGGATAGCGGGACCTACAATGAGCAGTTCTTC.